This TCR beta chain was profiled in a study of cytomegalovirus exposure and HLA in healthy donors. In germline, CDR1 is SGHRS, CDR2 YFSETQ. This CDR3 contains 14 residues. V dropped 7 bases and J dropped 5; count of bases not matched to a gene: 6. PCR used 60 Vbeta primers and 13 Jbeta primers. The data were produced by immunoSEQ multiplex PCR, yet TCRdb's version contains in-frame clones alone and is incomplete. Of roughly 150,000 clones detected, 9.4% appear once; the ten largest clones hold approximately 1.8%. As concerns this clone: Its matching antigen is unknown.

Study conclusions and caveats: Despite most TCR sequences being rare, some public TCRs occurred in many donors.

What was sequenced was PBMCs. V usage is TRBV5-1 and J usage is TRBJ2-1; 10 nucleotides align to TRBD2. The sequence derives from a male donor in good health and CMV-seronegative. The CDR3 coding sequence is TGCGCCAGCCTAAGCGGGGGGGCCCACAATGAGCAGTTCTTC. Translated: CASLSGGAHNEQFF.